One and the same sample provided the 25 T cell receptor beta chains below, sequenced in a study of shared clonotypes between healthy human individuals. Repertoires were generated with immunoSEQ multiplex PCR, while TCRdb's copy carries only in-frame clones and drops some. The sample has some 2.1 million clones, 90% to 95% seen once; the top ten hold around 0.13%. Specimen: naive CD4+ T cells sorted from blood. Subset reported: CD45RA+ positively selected. The receptors were sampled from a man younger than 35 in good health.

This clone was recorded once. The chain couples TRBV10-3 to TRBJ2-1, with TRBD2 identical over 10 bases. The CDR3 covers 15 residues. Germline CDR1 reads ENHRY; CDR2 reads SYGVKD. Trimming took 0 bases from V and 5 from J; bases not matched to a gene: 1. The CDR3 DNA reads as TGTGCCATCAGTGAGTCCAGCGGGGGGGACAATGAGCAGTTCTTC. Its translation is CAISESSGGDNEQFF.

On this clone: The sample holds other DNA sequences that translate to the same CDR3. V gene TRBV7-9 combines with J gene TRBJ1-3, with a tentative D call TRBD1 (5 bases). Trimming shortened V by 4 bases and J by 1 base, and 11 bases separated the two germline ends. The CDR3 loop spans 15 amino acids. Germline CDR1 is SEHNR and CDR2 is FQNEAQ (reference sequence). CDR3 bases: TGTGCCAGCAGCTCCGGGACGGGTTCTGGAAACACCATATATTTT. Its translation is CASSSGTGSGNTIYF.

This rearrangement joins TRBV10-3 to TRBJ2-7, with 9 bases that match TRBD1. Germline V lookup: CDR1 ENHRY, CDR2 SYGVKD. This CDR3 is 16 amino acids long. V gave up 7 bases and J gave up 3 bases; unmatched junction bases: 13. As DNA, the CDR3 is TGTGCCATCAAGGGACAGGGTATTTTTGGAAACTACGAGCAGTACTTC. Translated, it gives CAIKGQGIFGNYEQYF.

J is TRBJ1-2 and V is TRBV5-4, with 9 bases matching TRBD1. Germline V gene sequence: CDR1 SGHNT, CDR2 YYREEE (reference sequence). CDR3 size: 15 residues. The junction had 8 bases not matched to a gene; V was cut back by 2 bases and J by 6 bases. The CDR3 DNA is TGTGCCAGCAGCTTCCCTCAGGGACAGGGTCATGGCTACACCTTC. Amino acids: CASSFPQGQGHGYTF.

V is TRBV7-9 and J is TRBJ1-1, with a weak D call TRBD1 (5 bases). The CDR3 extends over 15 amino acids. From germline, CDR1 is SEHNR and CDR2 FQNEAQ (reference sequence). Trimming pared 5 bases from V and 2 bases from J, leaving 15 bases between. CDR3 nucleotide sequence: TGTGCCAGCAGCCCCTGGTCAGGGAGTAACACTGAAGCTTTCTTT. Translation gives CASSPWSGSNTEAFF.

J is TRBJ2-7 and V is TRBV21-1; the table names TRBD2, a call not compared with the DNA. TRBV21-1 counts as a pseudogene. CDR3 length: 13 residues. CDR3: CASSKKPELEQYF. CDR3 DNA: TGTGCCAGCAGCAAAAAGCCCGAATTGGAGCAGTACTTC.

The chain links TRBV5-4 to TRBJ2-7, with 9 bases fitting TRBD1. Germline CDR1 is SGHNT and CDR2 is YYREEE (reference sequence). CDR3 length equals 16 residues. Trimming took 3 bases from V and 1 from J; bases not matched to a gene: 8. The CDR3 reads CASSWTGVAFSYEQYF. The CDR3 nucleotides are TGTGCCAGCAGCTGGACAGGGGTGGCATTTTCCTACGAGCAGTACTTC.

The chain has TRBV15 and TRBJ1-1; 7 bases line up with TRBD1. The germline V gene encodes CDR1 LNHNV and CDR2 YYDKDF (reference sequence). V was pared by 6 bases and J by 4 bases, with 5 bases of the junction left unmatched. The CDR3 is made up of 13 amino acids. CDR3 bases: TGTGCCACCAGTAGACAGGGAGGCACTGAAGCTTTCTTT. Its protein product is CATSRQGGTEAFF.

The chain employs TRBV9 and TRBJ1-1, with 7 bases matching TRBD1. The V segment lost 1 base and the J segment 5 bases; nucleotides outside the gene matches: 8. The germline V gene encodes CDR1 SGDLS and CDR2 YYNGEE. The CDR3 has 15 amino acids. This CDR3 is CASSVLAQGSTEAFF. Here the CDR3 DNA reads TGTGCCAGCAGCGTACTGGCACAGGGGAGTACTGAAGCTTTCTTT.

This clone was counted a single time. The chain employs TRBV18 and TRBJ2-2; D is unclear. With 6 bases removed from V and 0 bases from J, the gap between germline ends came to 17 bases. Per the germline V gene, CDR1 is KGHSH and CDR2 is LQKENI. This CDR3 contains 17 residues. The CDR3 region has the DNA TGTGCCAGCTCGCGTAATGCGATCTTAGCGAACACCGGGGAGCTGTTTTTT. Protein sequence: CASSRNAILANTGELFF.

The chain employs TRBV6-1 and TRBJ2-3, with D uncertain. Germline V gene data show CDR1 as MNHNS and CDR2 as SASEGT. Trimming took 7 bases from V and 0 from J, leaving 11 bases between them. The CDR3 sequence is 14 residues long. The CDR3 region has the DNA TGTGCCAGCAAGAAACTTCACAGCACAGATACGCAGTATTTT. Translating gives CASKKLHSTDTQYF.

The rearrangement joins TRBV7-9 to TRBJ1-2, with TRBD1 matching over 12 bases. Germline trimming cut 5 bases from V and 0 bases from J; bases unmatched to any gene: 10. The germline V gene has CDR1 SEHNR and CDR2 FQNEAQ (reference sequence). The CDR3 loop spans 18 amino acids. The CDR3 nucleotides read TGTGCCAGCAGCCCAATTCCGGGACAGGGGGCTACTAACTATGGCTACACCTTC. This codes for CASSPIPGQGATNYGYTF.

This chain uses TRBV7-3 with TRBJ2-7; no reliable D call. This CDR3 comprises 16 residues. V lost 5 bases and J lost 3, with 20 bases in between. Germline loops: CDR1 SGHTA, CDR2 FQGTGA. The CDR3, as DNA: TGTGCCAGCAGCCGTCTTTCAGGCCCGATTTTCTACGAGCAGTACTTC. This encodes CASSRLSGPIFYEQYF.

The chain is built from TRBV28 and TRBJ1-1; D not certain. CDR3 length: 13 residues. CDR1 MDHEN and CDR2 SYDVKM come from the germline V gene. V lost 7 bases, J lost 5 bases, and 14 bases lay in between. The CDR3 spells CASTFWTETEAFF. DNA for the CDR3: TGTGCCAGCACCTTCTGGACTGAGACTGAAGCTTTCTTT.

The rearrangement uses TRBV7-2 and TRBJ1-1, with 7 nucleotides matching TRBD1. The V gene end was trimmed by 5 bases and the J gene end by 0 bases; junction bases not matched to a gene: 12. CDR3 length: 17 amino acids. The germline gives CDR1 SGHTA, CDR2 FQGNSA. The CDR3 region is CASSPRTGVLMNTEAFF. CDR3 bases: TGTGCCAGCAGCCCCCGGACAGGTGTCCTAATGAACACTGAAGCTTTCTTT.

This rearrangement joins TRBV5-6 to TRBJ2-7, with 8 positions matching TRBD2. Germline values: CDR1 SGHDT, CDR2 YYEEEE. V lost 0 bases and J lost 3; bases outside the gene matches: 2. This CDR3 contains 14 residues. CDR3 region: CASSLEGTSYEQYF. The CDR3 region has the DNA TGTGCCAGCAGCTTGGAAGGGACTAGCTACGAGCAGTACTTC.

In regard to this clone: The same CDR3 arises from other DNA sequences in this sample as well. The J gene is TRBJ1-2, the V gene TRBV7-2; tentatively, D is TRBD1 (6 bases). The CDR3 spans 14 residues. Between the trimmed V and J ends, which lost 4 bases and 0 bases, there was a span of 9 bases. Germline V gene data show CDR1 as SGHTA and CDR2 as FQGNSA. CDR3 DNA sequence: TGTGCCAGCAGCTCAAGGACAGCTAACTATGGCTACACCTTC. This encodes CASSSRTANYGYTF.

V usage is TRBV30 and J usage is TRBJ2-3; 9 bases match TRBD2. CDR3 length equals 15 residues. Germline CDR1 is GTSNPN and CDR2 is SVGIG (reference sequence). J gave up 0 bases and V 3 bases, and 4 bases lay outside the gene matches. This chain's CDR3 is CAWRAGGSSTDTQYF. The CDR3 DNA reads as TGTGCCTGGAGGGCGGGGGGGAGTAGCACAGATACGCAGTATTTT.

The rearrangement joins TRBV29-1 to TRBJ1-1; a possible D gene is TRBD1 (6 bases). This CDR3 contains 13 residues. Trimming took off 4 bases at V and 1 base at J, with 10 bases between the two ends. From germline, CDR1 is SQVTM and CDR2 ANQGSEA. The CDR3 loop is CSVAGRGNTEAFF. CDR3 coding DNA: TGCAGCGTTGCTGGCAGGGGGAACACTGAAGCTTTCTTT.

A single count supports this clone. CDR3 sequence (DNA): TGTGCCAGAAGCTTGGCCAGGGGCAGCGACAAGACTACTTACGAGCAGTACTTC. This gives the protein CARSLARGSDKTTYEQYF. The chain joins TRBV5-3 to TRBJ2-7; tentatively, D is TRBD1 (6 bases). TRBV5-3 is placed among ORFs of uncertain function. The CDR3 length is 18 residues. Trimming took off 0 bases at V and 4 bases at J, with 23 bases between the two ends.

The chain uses TRBV5-1 and TRBJ2-5; D is undetermined. CDR1 is SGHRS and CDR2 is YFSETQ in the germline V gene. Trimming removed 5 bases at V and 4 bases at J, with 9 bases between. The CDR3 is 12 amino acids. The CDR3 here is CASRVESETQYF. As DNA, the CDR3 is TGCGCCAGCAGGGTGGAATCAGAGACCCAGTACTTC. The whole variable domain, filled in from reference TRBV5-1 and TRBJ2-5, reads KAGVTQTPRYLIKTRGQQVTLSCSPISGHRSVSWYQQTPGQGLQFLFEYFSETQRNKGNFPGRFSGRQFSNSRSEMNVSTLELGDSALYLCASRVESETQYFGPGTRLLVL.

The rearrangement joins TRBV5-1 to TRBJ2-1, with TRBD2 as a possible D gene (5 bases). Trimming removed 1 base at V and 8 bases at J, with 10 bases between. CDR3 length: 13 residues. Per the germline V gene, CDR1 is SGHRS and CDR2 is YFSETQ. The chain's CDR3 is CASSLSGSDEQFF. The CDR3 DNA follows: TGCGCCAGCAGCTTGTCTGGGAGCGATGAGCAGTTCTTC.

This CDR3 is CASSLGQSTGELFF. The CDR3 coding sequence is TGTGCCAGCAGCTTGGGACAGAGCACCGGGGAGCTGTTTTTT. This chain connects TRBV5-4 to TRBJ2-2, with D tentatively TRBD1 (5 bases). Between the trimmed V and J ends, which lost 0 bases and 4 bases, there was a span of 7 bases. The V gene's germline CDR1 is SGHNT and CDR2 YYREEE (reference sequence). The CDR3 is made up of 14 amino acids.

This chain links TRBV14 with TRBJ1-6, with D perhaps matching TRBD1 (5 bases). The V end was cut by 0 bases, the J end by 8 bases, with 14 bases between. Germline V gives CDR1 SGHDN, CDR2 FVKESK. CDR3 size: 16 residues. For the CDR3, the DNA is TGTGCCAGCAGCCAAGATCGATCGGGACGGTATTCACCCCTCCACTTT. Encoded protein: CASSQDRSGRYSPLHF.

The chain couples TRBV6-5 to TRBJ1-5; tentatively, D is TRBD1 (5 bases). V was pared by 7 bases and J by 3 bases, with 13 bases between. The CDR3 spans 14 residues. Germline values: CDR1 MNHEY, CDR2 SVGAGI. The CDR3 DNA is TGTGCCAGCAAAGGACGGGGCCTCAATCAGCCCCAGCATTTT. Translation gives CASKGRGLNQPQHF.